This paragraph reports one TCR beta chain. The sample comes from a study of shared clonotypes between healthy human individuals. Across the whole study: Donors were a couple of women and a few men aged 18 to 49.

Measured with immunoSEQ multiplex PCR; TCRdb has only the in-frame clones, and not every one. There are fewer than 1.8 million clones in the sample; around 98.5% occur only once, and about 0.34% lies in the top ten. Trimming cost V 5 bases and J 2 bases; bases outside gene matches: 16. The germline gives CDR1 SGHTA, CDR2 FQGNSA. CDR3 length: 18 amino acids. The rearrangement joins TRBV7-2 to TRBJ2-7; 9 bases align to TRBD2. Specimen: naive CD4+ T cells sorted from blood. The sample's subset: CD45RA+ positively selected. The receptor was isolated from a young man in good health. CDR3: CASSPLFNGAGGAYEQYF. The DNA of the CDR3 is TGTGCCAGCAGCCCACTCTTTAATGGGGCGGGAGGGGCCTACGAGCAGTACTTC.